These 26 T cell receptor beta chains were all obtained from the same sample, sequenced in a study of T-cell memory formation after mild COVID-19. TCRdb reprocessed the 5' RACE reads with MiXCR, giving one entry per CDR3 protein. Found here are a few hundred thousand distinct CDR3 sequences, approximately 19% of them singletons; the top ten hold about 21%. Sequencing was carried out using PBMCs or a T cell subset sorted from them (not recorded which). These TCRs come from a man aged 18 to 29 who had mild COVID-19 (a few samples of this study predate the infection). Cell type and time point are not known.

CDR3 sequence reads: CASSPRPGGETQYF. DNA of the CDR3: TGTGCCAGCTCACCACGTCCAGGTGGGGAGACCCAGTACTTC. The chain links TRBV18 to TRBJ2-5; D is uncertain. Looked up from germline, CDR1 is KGHSH and CDR2 is LQKENI. The CDR3 spans 14 residues. Trimming removed 1 base at V and 5 bases at J, with 11 bases between.

This clonotype was seen only a few times. The rearrangement joins TRBV12-3 or TRBV12-4 to TRBJ1-2, with TRBD1 matching over 9 bases. The V and J ends lost 7 bases and 0 bases, in that order; junction bases with no gene match: 6. This CDR3 is built from 15 residues. CDR3 protein: CASKRGQGANYGYTF. The CDR3 DNA reads TGTGCCAGCAAGCGGGGACAGGGAGCTAACTATGGCTACACCTTC.

The V call is TRBV4-1, the J call TRBJ1-1; no definite D call. Germline V gene sequence: CDR1 MGHRA, CDR2 YSYEKL. The CDR3 is made up of 14 amino acids. The germline V and J ends were trimmed by 1 base and 0 bases, with 6 bases remaining between them. Here the CDR3 DNA reads TGCGCCAGCAGCCAAGGGACGATGAACACTGAAGCTTTCTTT. Residues: CASSQGTMNTEAFF.

This clonotype turned up a few times. This chain joins TRBV3-1 and TRBJ2-2; 8 bases line up with TRBD2. J gave up 7 bases and V 4 bases, and 8 bases lay outside the gene matches. Germline V lookup: CDR1 LGHDT, CDR2 YNNKEL (reference sequence). This CDR3 comprises 15 residues. As DNA, the CDR3 is TGTGCCAGCAGCCGGCGCGGGGGGCCGAGCGGGGAGCTGTTTTTT. Protein: CASSRRGGPSGELFF.

The CDR3 nucleotides read TGTGCCAGTCTCCAACGTACGGGGGTCGGTGGAGCTTTCTTT. Translating it yields CASLQRTGVGGAFF. The chain uses TRBV19 and TRBJ1-1, with a tentative D call TRBD1 (5 bases). V dropped 8 bases and J dropped 10 bases, with 23 bases sitting between them. CDR3 length: 14 residues. CDR1 and CDR2 from the germline V gene are LNHDA and SQIVND (reference sequence).

The CDR3 coding sequence is TGTGCCAGCAGCCTGCTAAATTCACCCCTCCACTTT. Protein: CASSLLNSPLHF. The chain is built from TRBV7-2 and TRBJ1-6; D is unresolved. Trimming removed 5 bases from V and 7 bases from J, with 6 bases in between. Germline CDR1 is SGHTA and CDR2 is FQGNSA. The CDR3 loop spans 12 amino acids. Drawing the rest from reference TRBV7-2 and TRBJ1-6, the complete variable domain is GAGVSQSPSNKVTEKGKDVELRCDPISGHTALYWYRQSLGQGLEFLIYFQGNSAPDKSGLPSDRFSAERTGGSVSTLTIQRTQQEDSAVYLCASSLLNSPLHFGNGTRLTVT.

The genes are TRBV12-3 or TRBV12-4 and TRBJ2-5; 10 bases fit TRBD2. V lost 6 bases and J lost 5; bases outside the gene matches: 3. CDR3 length: 13 amino acids. CDR3 nucleotides: TGTGCCAGCAGGAATAGCGGGGGGGAGACCCAGTACTTC. This encodes CASRNSGGETQYF.

The V and J genes are TRBV5-1 and TRBJ2-3; D is possibly TRBD1 (5 bases). This CDR3 has 16 residues. CDR1 is SGHRS, CDR2 YFSETQ, per germline. V lost 7 bases and J lost 2, with 20 bases in between. CDR3 loop: CASGTFGQSLTDTQYF. CDR3 coding DNA: TGCGCCAGCGGAACTTTCGGACAAAGCCTCACAGATACGCAGTATTTT.

This sequence joins TRBV24-1 and TRBJ2-3; maybe TRBD2 (5 bases). The CDR3 spans 13 residues. The V gene's germline CDR1 is KGHDR and CDR2 SFDVKD. V lost 8 bases and J lost 2, with 10 bases in between. The CDR3 sequence: CATKLGNTDTQYF. In DNA, the CDR3 is TGTGCCACCAAACTAGGCAACACAGATACGCAGTATTTT.

The chain couples TRBV28 to TRBJ2-3, with 12 bases fitting TRBD2. Germline-derived CDR1 and CDR2 are MDHEN and SYDVKM. J was trimmed by 6 bases and V by 4 bases; bases with no gene match: 11. This CDR3 spans 17 amino acids. The CDR3 here is CASSSLAGGRFWDTQYF. In DNA form, the CDR3 reads TGTGCCAGCAGTTCCCTAGCGGGGGGGCGCTTTTGGGATACGCAGTATTTT.

The chain employs TRBV6-5 and TRBJ2-3; 12 nucleotides agree with TRBD1. Germline loops: CDR1 MNHEY, CDR2 SVGAGI. Trimming removed 4 bases from V and 5 bases from J; junction bases left unmatched: 7. The CDR3 consists of 16 residues. The CDR3 loop is CASSSPGQGALDTQYF. CDR3 DNA sequence: TGTGCCAGCAGTTCACCGGGACAGGGGGCTTTAGATACGCAGTATTTT.

In its sample, this clonotype was seen a few times. The chain links TRBV7-9 to TRBJ1-2, with TRBD1 as a possible D gene (5 bases). Germline V gene data show CDR1 as SEHNR and CDR2 as FQNEAQ (reference sequence). The CDR3 covers 13 residues. V was pared by 8 bases and J by 8 bases, with 18 bases between. CDR3 in amino acids: CASVLLGVGGYTF. As DNA, the CDR3 is TGTGCCAGCGTCCTCCTGGGGGTTGGAGGCTACACCTTC.

The rearrangement uses TRBV20-1 and TRBJ1-5, with unresolved D. The CDR3 loop spans 16 amino acids. The V and J ends lost 4 bases and 0 bases respectively, with 16 bases between them. Germline-derived CDR1 and CDR2 are DFQATT and SNEGSKA (reference sequence). The CDR3 DNA follows: TGCAGTGCTATTGAACCCCCTGCCTATAGCAATCAGCCCCAGCATTTT. Protein: CSAIEPPAYSNQPQHF.

The V gene is TRBV27, the J gene TRBJ1-1, with a possible D match to TRBD1 (5 bases). The germline gives CDR1 MNHEY, CDR2 SMNVEV (reference sequence). This CDR3 has 12 residues. V lost 6 bases and J 3 bases, leaving 8 bases between the germline ends. The CDR3 loop is CASRGRYTEAFF. Written as DNA, the CDR3 is TGTGCCAGCAGGGGGCGGTACACTGAAGCTTTCTTT.

This clonotype was observed a few times. The chain links TRBV18 to TRBJ2-1, with TRBD2 matching over 13 bases. The CDR3 has 19 residues. V shed 4 bases and J 2 bases; nucleotides not matched to a gene: 11. Germline-derived CDR1 and CDR2 are KGHSH and LQKENI. The CDR3 spells CASSQLSWTSGSTYNEQFF. In nucleotides, the CDR3 is TGTGCCAGCTCACAACTAAGTTGGACTAGCGGGAGTACCTACAATGAGCAGTTCTTC.

This clonotype was recorded a few times. V and J are TRBV20-1 and TRBJ1-1; a possible D gene is TRBD1 (5 bases). The CDR3 spans 13 residues. Trimming cost V 5 bases and J 1 base, with 11 bases left between them. From germline, CDR1 is DFQATT and CDR2 SNEGSKA (reference sequence). CDR3 DNA: TGCAGTGCTGATGACAGAGGGAACACTGAAGCTTTCTTT. Translating gives CSADDRGNTEAFF.

There are a few counts of this clonotype. This rearrangement joins TRBV7-2 to TRBJ2-5, with 9 bases identical to TRBD2. V was pared by 0 bases and J by 0 bases, with 5 bases of the junction left unmatched. The germline V gene has CDR1 SGHTA and CDR2 FQGNSA. The length of the CDR3 is 17 residues. CDR3 in amino acids: CASSLAFAGGHQETQYF. CDR3 coding DNA: TGTGCCAGCAGCTTAGCGTTTGCGGGGGGGCACCAAGAGACCCAGTACTTC.

The chain combines TRBV4-1 with TRBJ2-7; 11 bases match TRBD1. The CDR3 sequence is 15 residues long. In germline, CDR1 is MGHRA, CDR2 YSYEKL. With V trimmed by 1 base and J by 4 bases, 3 bases remained unmatched. CDR3 sequence: CASSQAGTGGYEQYF. For the CDR3, the DNA is TGCGCCAGCAGCCAAGCCGGGACAGGGGGGTACGAGCAGTACTTC.

This clonotype was observed a handful of times. J is TRBJ2-5 and V is TRBV7-9; TRBD2 aligns across 11 bases. Germline trimming cut 4 bases from V and 2 bases from J; bases unmatched to any gene: 6. Germline V gene sequence: CDR1 SEHNR, CDR2 FQNEAQ (reference sequence). The length of the CDR3 is 16 residues. CDR3 sequence reads: CASSSTTSGEQETQYF. CDR3 in DNA: TGTGCCAGCAGCTCAACGACTAGCGGGGAACAAGAGACCCAGTACTTC. The full variable domain, completed using reference TRBV7-9 and TRBJ2-5, is DTGVSQNPRHKITKRGQNVTFRCDPISEHNRLYWYRQTLGQGPEFLTYFQNEAQLEKSRLLSDRFSAERPKGSFSTLEIQRTEQGDSAMYLCASSSTTSGEQETQYFGPGTRLLVL.

The chain links TRBV6-6 to TRBJ1-1; perhaps TRBD1 as D (5 bases). Looked up from germline, CDR1 is MNHNY and CDR2 is SVGAGI (reference sequence). The V end lost 4 bases, the J end lost 4 bases, and 10 bases lay between the germline ends. The CDR3 is 13 amino acids. The CDR3 protein is CASSSGFSTEAFF. The CDR3 region has the DNA TGTGCCAGCAGTTCAGGGTTTAGCACTGAAGCTTTCTTT.

V usage is TRBV7-9 and J usage is TRBJ2-1, with a weak D call TRBD1 (6 bases). Trimming removed 3 bases from V and 15 bases from J, with 15 bases in between. This CDR3 comprises 12 residues. Germline loops: CDR1 SEHNR, CDR2 FQNEAQ (reference sequence). CDR3 nucleotide sequence: TGTGCCAGCAGCTTTGGGGGCTCCTCAGCGTTCTTC. Residues: CASSFGGSSAFF. Drawing the rest from reference TRBV7-9 and TRBJ2-1, the complete variable domain is DTGVSQNPRHKITKRGQNVTFRCDPISEHNRLYWYRQTLGQGPEFLTYFQNEAQLEKSRLLSDRFSAERPKGSFSTLEIQRTEQGDSAMYLCASSFGGSSAFFGPGTRLTVL.

The J gene is TRBJ2-7, the V gene TRBV5-1; 10 bases fit TRBD1. The V gene end was trimmed by 4 bases and the J gene end by 6 bases; junction bases not matched to a gene: 4. This CDR3 is 13 amino acids long. From germline, CDR1 is SGHRS and CDR2 YFSETQ. Written as DNA, the CDR3 is TGCGCCAGCAGCAAGGGGGACAGGGGCGAGCAGTACGTC. It specifies CASSKGDRGEQYV.

This clonotype was counted a few times. The rearrangement uses TRBV15 and TRBJ1-2; a weak D match, TRBD1 (6 bases). Germline V CDR1 and CDR2: LNHNV, YYDKDF (reference sequence). This CDR3 is built from 12 residues. With 5 bases removed from V and 4 bases from J, the gap between germline ends came to 8 bases. CDR3 coding DNA: TGTGCCACCAGCTTGGACAGCTATGGCTACACCTTC. It specifies CATSLDSYGYTF.

This clonotype appeared a few times. The V and J genes are TRBV5-1 and TRBJ1-3; the D gene is possibly TRBD1 (5 bases). Germline V CDR1 and CDR2: SGHRS, YFSETQ. CDR3 size: 16 residues. The V end lost 4 bases, the J end lost 4 bases, and 18 bases lay between the germline ends. CDR3 amino acids: CASSPDRAGPGNTIYF. The CDR3 DNA sequence: TGCGCCAGCAGCCCCGACAGAGCCGGACCAGGAAACACCATATATTTT.

This clonotype was counted at least ten times. The rearrangement links TRBV9 to TRBJ2-3; tentatively, D is TRBD2 (6 bases). The CDR3 is made up of 14 amino acids. V lost 4 bases, J lost 1 base, and 10 bases lay in between. Germline V gene lookup returns CDR1 SGDLS and CDR2 YYNGEE. The CDR3 nucleotides read TGTGCCAGCAGCCAGACTAGACGCACAGATACGCAGTATTTT. It codes for CASSQTRRTDTQYF.

This chain links TRBV28 with TRBJ2-3; D possibly matches TRBD1 or TRBD2 (6 bases each). The germline V and J ends were trimmed by 4 bases and 2 bases, with 7 bases remaining between them. The CDR3 runs to 13 residues. CDR1 MDHEN and CDR2 SYDVKM come from the germline V gene. The CDR3 DNA sequence: TGTGCCAGCAGTTGGGGGGCCACAGATACGCAGTATTTT. This translates into CASSWGATDTQYF.